This T cell receptor (beta chain) was identified in a study of T cells after yellow fever vaccination. Trimming left V 3 bases short and J 7 bases short, with 16 bases between. This CDR3 has 14 amino acids. In germline, CDR1 is SGHRS, CDR2 YFSETQ. A 5'RACE template-switching step, the method used to make TCR cDNA, added a universal primer site and UMIs. TCRdb passed the 5' RACE reads through MiXCR, listing each CDR3 protein once. The repertoire holds about 360,000 distinct CDR3 sequences, with under 7.5% as singletons. The sequence derives from a young man who received the YFV17D yellow fever vaccine. The source material was PBMCs, sampled 5 days after the yellow fever booster vaccination. V is TRBV5-1 and J is TRBJ1-2, with D possibly TRBD1 on 6 matching bases. CDR3 amino acids: CASSSGEGVGGYTF. Written as DNA, the CDR3 is TGCGCCAGCAGCTCCGGGGAGGGGGTCGGTGGCTACACCTTC.